This T cell receptor (beta chain) comes out of a study of blood T cell repertoires in COVID-19 (dated by TCRdb to about 2020). About the full investigation: Samples covering the acute and convalescent phases of COVID-19 were provided by collaborators in the United States, Italy and Spain. The repertoires were made available in a free public database intended to serve as a resource for research on the immune response to SARS-CoV-2. Nearly every sample came with metadata listing a de-identified subject ID, COVID-19 status, age in years and sex. The samples were drawn from two sources: the first 160 participants of the ongoing ImmuneRACE study, and 1,000 to 1,500 subjects contributed by 6 global collaborators. The prospective study material was composed of cDNA or gDNA derived from T cells, B-cell-depleted T cells, or PBMCs. Subjects who had been exposed to COVID-19, were actively infected with it, or had recovered from it provided the deeply sampled blood TCRbeta repertoires that made up the dataset. Where available, HLA class I and class II types were obtained from metadata supplied by the sample provider rather than from assay-based typing. The study at large found these results: The amount of clinical and demographic metadata varied by source and participant and was provided uncurated.

In the prospective study, participants were about 18 to 89 years old, resided in around 25 geographic areas of the United States, and were enrolled through a virtual design. In the prospective study, participants were assigned to cohorts based on the clinical history participants reported in a screening survey and a study questionnaire. Mobile phlebotomists in the prospective study collected whole blood, serum and a nasopharyngeal or oropharyngeal swab from every participant. Participants in the prospective study had the option to provide additional blood draws and questionnaires over a roughly two-month period. Prospective study blood samples were shipped either frozen or at room temperature before DNA extraction. TCRbeta CDR3 regions were amplified from genomic DNA by means of the immunoSEQ Assay, a bias-controlled multiplex PCR. The authors' analysis ran thus. The number of nucleated cells in each sample was estimated from the amplification of reference gene primers within the assay. Sequence reads were collapsed and filtered to measure the absolute abundance of every unique TCRbeta CDR3 rearrangement. For each sample, productive Simpson clonality was calculated by taking the square root of Simpson's diversity index across productive rearrangements. As stored in TCRdb, this immuneACCESS dataset retains in-frame rearrangements with V and J assigned. A fraction of the clones does not appear; measured against another copy, unresolved V genes explain less than half of the discrepancy, and the remainder lacks a known reason. For V, J and clone size, that table is used; D and trimming come from the DNA. This sample holds 200,000 to 250,000 clones; 80% to 90% were observed only once. Together, the top ten hold under 15% of the sample.

Remarks on this clone: The clone's antigen remains unknown. No much larger clone exists at a distance of one base, and base qualities are not known.

The CDR3, from cysteine to phenylalanine, totals 13 residues. The kept DNA is CDR3 alone, 39 bases in frame from the first base. CDR1 and CDR2 were assigned from the germline V gene as MDHEN and SYDVKM. Here V drops 7 bases and J drops 11 bases, and the junction holds 11 bases not matched to any gene. The clonotype was recovered from a woman between 45 and 60 years old with acute COVID-19. The sample was PBMCs or T cells enriched from blood (not recorded which). The rearranged chain carries TRBV28 and TRBJ2-3; 8 of the junction bases match TRBD2. The DNA sequence is given as TGTGCCAGCATCAATCGGGAGGGGGGACGGCAGTATTTT. Protein translation: CASINREGGRQYF.